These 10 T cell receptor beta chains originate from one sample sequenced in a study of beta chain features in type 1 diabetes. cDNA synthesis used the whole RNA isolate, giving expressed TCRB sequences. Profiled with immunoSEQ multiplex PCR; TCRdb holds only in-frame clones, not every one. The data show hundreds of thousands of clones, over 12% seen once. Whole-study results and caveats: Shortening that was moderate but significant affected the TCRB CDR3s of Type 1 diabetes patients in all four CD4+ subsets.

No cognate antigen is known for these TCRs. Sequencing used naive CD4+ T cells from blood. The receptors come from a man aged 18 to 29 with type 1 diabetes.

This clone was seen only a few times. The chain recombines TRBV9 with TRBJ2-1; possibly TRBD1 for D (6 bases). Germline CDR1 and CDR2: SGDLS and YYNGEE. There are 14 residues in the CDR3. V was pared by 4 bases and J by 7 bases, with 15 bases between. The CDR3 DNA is TGTGCCAGCAGCCCTATGGGGGCCCTTAATGAGCAGTTCTTC. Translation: CASSPMGALNEQFF.

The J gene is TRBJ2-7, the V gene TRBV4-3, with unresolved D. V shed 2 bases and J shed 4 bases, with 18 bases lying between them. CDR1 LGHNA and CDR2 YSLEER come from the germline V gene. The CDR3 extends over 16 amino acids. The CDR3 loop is CASSQKPAHEGYEQYF. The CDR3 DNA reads TGCGCCAGCAGCCAAAAACCCGCCCATGAAGGGTACGAGCAGTACTTC.

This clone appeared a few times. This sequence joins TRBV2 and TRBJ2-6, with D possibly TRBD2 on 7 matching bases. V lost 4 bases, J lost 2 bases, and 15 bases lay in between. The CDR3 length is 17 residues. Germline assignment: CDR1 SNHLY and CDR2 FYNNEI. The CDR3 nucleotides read TGTGCCAGCAGTGTTGTCAGGGGAGGGGCTGGGGCCAACGTCCTGACTTTC. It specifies CASSVVRGGAGANVLTF.

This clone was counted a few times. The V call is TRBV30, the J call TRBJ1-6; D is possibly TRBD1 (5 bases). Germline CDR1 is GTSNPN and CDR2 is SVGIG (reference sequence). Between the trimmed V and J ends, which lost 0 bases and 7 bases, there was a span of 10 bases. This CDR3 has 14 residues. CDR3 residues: CAWSVEGRNSPLHF. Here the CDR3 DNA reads TGTGCCTGGAGTGTGGAGGGGAGGAATTCACCCCTCCACTTT.

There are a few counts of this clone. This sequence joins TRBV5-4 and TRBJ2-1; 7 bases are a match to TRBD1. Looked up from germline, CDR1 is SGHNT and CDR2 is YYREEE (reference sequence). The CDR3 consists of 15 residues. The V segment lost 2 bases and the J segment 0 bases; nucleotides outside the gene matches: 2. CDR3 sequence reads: CASSFAGGSYNEQFF. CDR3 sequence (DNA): TGTGCCAGCAGCTTTGCAGGGGGCTCCTACAATGAGCAGTTCTTC.

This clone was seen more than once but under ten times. The CDR3: CASSEGGLAEDTQYF. For the CDR3, the DNA is TGTGCCAGCAGTGAAGGAGGTCTAGCGGAAGATACGCAGTATTTT. The chain carries TRBV2 and TRBJ2-3, with TRBD2 identical over 7 bases. The ends lost 1 base at V and 5 bases at J; junction bases unmatched: 6. Per germline, CDR1 SNHLY and CDR2 FYNNEI. The CDR3 spans 15 residues.

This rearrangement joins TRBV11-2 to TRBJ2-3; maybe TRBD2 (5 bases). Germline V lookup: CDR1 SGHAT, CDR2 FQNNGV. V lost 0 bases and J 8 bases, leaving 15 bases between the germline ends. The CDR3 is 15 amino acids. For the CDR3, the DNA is TGTGCCAGCAGCTTAGAGGGCCTGGTAAGCGGTACGCAGTATTTT. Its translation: CASSLEGLVSGTQYF.

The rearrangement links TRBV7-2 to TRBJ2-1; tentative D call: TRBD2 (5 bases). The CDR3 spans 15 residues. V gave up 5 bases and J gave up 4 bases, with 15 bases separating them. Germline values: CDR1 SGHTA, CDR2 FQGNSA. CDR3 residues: CASSVTGRRYNEQFF. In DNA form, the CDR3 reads TGTGCCAGCAGCGTTACCGGACGGAGGTACAATGAGCAGTTCTTC.

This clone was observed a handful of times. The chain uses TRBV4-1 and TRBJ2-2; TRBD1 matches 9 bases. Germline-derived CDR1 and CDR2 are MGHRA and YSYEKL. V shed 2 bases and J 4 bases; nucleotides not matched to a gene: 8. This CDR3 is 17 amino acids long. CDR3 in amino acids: CASSQTPGQGSTGELFF. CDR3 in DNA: TGCGCCAGCAGCCAAACCCCGGGACAGGGATCCACCGGGGAGCTGTTTTTT.

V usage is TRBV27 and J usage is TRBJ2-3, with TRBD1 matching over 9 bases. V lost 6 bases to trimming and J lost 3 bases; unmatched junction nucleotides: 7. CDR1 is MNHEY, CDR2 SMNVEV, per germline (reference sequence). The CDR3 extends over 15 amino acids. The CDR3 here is CASSPGQGGTDTQYF. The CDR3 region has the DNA TGTGCCAGCAGCCCGGGACAGGGCGGGACAGATACGCAGTATTTT.